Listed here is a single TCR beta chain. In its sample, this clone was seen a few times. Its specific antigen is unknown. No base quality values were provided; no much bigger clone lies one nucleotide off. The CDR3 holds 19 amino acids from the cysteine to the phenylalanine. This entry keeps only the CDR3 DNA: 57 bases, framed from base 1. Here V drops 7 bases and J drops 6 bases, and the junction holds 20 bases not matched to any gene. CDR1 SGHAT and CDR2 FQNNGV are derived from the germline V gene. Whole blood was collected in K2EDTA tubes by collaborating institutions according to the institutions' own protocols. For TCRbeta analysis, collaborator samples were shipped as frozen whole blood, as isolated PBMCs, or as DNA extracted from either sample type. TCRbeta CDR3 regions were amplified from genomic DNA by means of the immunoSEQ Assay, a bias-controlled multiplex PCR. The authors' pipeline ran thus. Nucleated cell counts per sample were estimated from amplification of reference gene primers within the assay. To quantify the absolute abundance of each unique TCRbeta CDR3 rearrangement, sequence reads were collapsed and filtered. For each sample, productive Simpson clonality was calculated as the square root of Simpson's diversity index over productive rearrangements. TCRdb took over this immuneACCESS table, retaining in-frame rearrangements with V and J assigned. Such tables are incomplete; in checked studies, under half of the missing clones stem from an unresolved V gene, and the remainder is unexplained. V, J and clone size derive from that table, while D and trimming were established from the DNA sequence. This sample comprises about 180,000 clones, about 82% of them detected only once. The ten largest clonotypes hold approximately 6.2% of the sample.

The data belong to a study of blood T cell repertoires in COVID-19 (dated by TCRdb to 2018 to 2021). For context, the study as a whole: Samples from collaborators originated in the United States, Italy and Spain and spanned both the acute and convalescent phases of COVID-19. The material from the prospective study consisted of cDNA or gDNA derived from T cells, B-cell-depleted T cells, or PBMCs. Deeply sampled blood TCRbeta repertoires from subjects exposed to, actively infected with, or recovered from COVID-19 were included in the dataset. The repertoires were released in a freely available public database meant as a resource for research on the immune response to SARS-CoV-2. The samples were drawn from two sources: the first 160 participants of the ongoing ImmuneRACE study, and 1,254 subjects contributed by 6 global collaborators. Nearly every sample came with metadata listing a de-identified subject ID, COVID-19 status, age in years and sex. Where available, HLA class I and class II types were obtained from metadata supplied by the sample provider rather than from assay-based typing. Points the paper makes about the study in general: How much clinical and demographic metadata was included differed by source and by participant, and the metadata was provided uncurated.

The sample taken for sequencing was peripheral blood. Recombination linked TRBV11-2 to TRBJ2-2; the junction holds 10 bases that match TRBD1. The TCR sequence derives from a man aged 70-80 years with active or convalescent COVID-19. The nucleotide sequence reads TGTGCCAGCACCCAGACGACAGGGGGCAGGAATATCCCTTCCGGGGAGCTGTTTTTT. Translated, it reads CASTQTTGGRNIPSGELFF.